This paragraph covers one T cell receptor (beta chain) sequence. The trim removed 3 bases at V and 9 bases at J, leaving 14 bases unmatched. The CDR3 sequence is 15 residues long. Germline CDR1 reads LNHDA; CDR2 reads SQIVND (reference sequence). Original handling: Estimation of nucleated cell counts relied on the amplification of reference gene primers. TCRdb's table, derived via immunoSEQ multiplex PCR, lists solely in-frame clones and lacks some. V, J and clone size reflect that table, while D and trimming were determined from the DNA. This table holds roughly 230,000 clones, 70% to 85% found once. This entry belongs to a study of blood T cell repertoires in COVID-19.

Sequenced material: PBMCs or T cells enriched from blood (not recorded which). The chain employs TRBV19 and TRBJ2-7; the match to TRBD2 covers 7 bases. This receptor was taken from a woman aged 55-75 years who had recovered from COVID-19. The CDR3 protein is CASSITGTIIFGQYF. The CDR3 coding sequence is TGTGCCAGTAGTATCACCGGGACTATTATATTTGGGCAGTACTTC. Full variable domain (missing parts from reference TRBV19 and TRBJ2-7): DGGITQSPKYLFRKEGQNVTLSCEQNLNHDAMYWYRQDPGQGLRLIYYSQIVNDFQKGDIAEGYSVSREKKESFPLTVTSAQKNPTAFYLCASSITGTIIFGQYFGPGTRLTVT.